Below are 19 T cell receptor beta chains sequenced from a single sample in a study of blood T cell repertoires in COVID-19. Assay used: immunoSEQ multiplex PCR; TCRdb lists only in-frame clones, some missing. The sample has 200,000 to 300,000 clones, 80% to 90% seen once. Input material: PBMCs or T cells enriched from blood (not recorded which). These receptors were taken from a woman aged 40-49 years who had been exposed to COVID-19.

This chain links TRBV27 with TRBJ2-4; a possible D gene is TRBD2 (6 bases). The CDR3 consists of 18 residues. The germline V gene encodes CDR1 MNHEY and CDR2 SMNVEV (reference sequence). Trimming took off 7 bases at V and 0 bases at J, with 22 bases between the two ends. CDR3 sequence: CASTHGRSLAVAKNIQYF. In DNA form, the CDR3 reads TGTGCCAGCACCCACGGACGTTCGTTAGCGGTAGCCAAAAACATTCAGTACTTC.

CDR3 sequence (DNA): TGTGCCAGCAGTGATAGGGACAGCCAAGAGACCCAGTACTTC. Translated: CASSDRDSQETQYF. The gene calls are TRBV25-1 and TRBJ2-5, with 7 bases matching TRBD1. The CDR3 sequence is 14 residues long. Trimming took 3 bases from V and 1 from J; bases not matched to a gene: 2. From germline, CDR1 is MGHDK and CDR2 SYGVNS. Variable domain in full (rest from reference TRBV25-1 and TRBJ2-5): EADIYQTPRYLVIGTGKKITLECSQTMGHDKMYWYQQDPGMELHLIHYSYGVNSTEKGDLSSESTVSRIRTEHFPLTLESARPSHTSQYLCASSDRDSQETQYFGPGTRLLVL.

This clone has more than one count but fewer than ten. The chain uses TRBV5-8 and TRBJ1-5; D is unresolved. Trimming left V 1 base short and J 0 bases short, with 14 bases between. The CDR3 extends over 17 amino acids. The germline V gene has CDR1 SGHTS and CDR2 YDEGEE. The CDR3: CASSLIQSGFSNQPQHF. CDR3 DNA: TGTGCCAGCAGCTTGATACAATCGGGGTTTAGCAATCAGCCCCAGCATTTT.

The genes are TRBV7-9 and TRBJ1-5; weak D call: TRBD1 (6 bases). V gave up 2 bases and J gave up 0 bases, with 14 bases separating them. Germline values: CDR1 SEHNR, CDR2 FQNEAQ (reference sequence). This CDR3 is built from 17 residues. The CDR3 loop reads CASSLQTTGFSNQPQHF. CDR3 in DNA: TGTGCCAGCAGCTTACAGACGACAGGCTTTAGCAATCAGCCCCAGCATTTT. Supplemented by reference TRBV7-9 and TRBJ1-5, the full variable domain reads DTGVSQNPRHKITKRGQNVTFRCDPISEHNRLYWYRQTLGQGPEFLTYFQNEAQLEKSRLLSDRFSAERPKGSFSTLEIQRTEQGDSAMYLCASSLQTTGFSNQPQHFGDGTRLSIL.

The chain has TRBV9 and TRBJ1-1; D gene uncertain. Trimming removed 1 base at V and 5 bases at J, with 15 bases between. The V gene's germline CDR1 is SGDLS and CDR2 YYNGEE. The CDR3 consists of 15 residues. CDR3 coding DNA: TGTGCCAGCAGCGTAACTGGAGCGAGAAATACTGAAGCTTTCTTT. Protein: CASSVTGARNTEAFF.

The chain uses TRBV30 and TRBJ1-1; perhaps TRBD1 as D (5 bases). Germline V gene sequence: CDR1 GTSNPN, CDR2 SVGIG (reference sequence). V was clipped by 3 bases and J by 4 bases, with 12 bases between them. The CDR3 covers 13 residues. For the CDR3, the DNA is TGTGCCTGGAGGTGGGGCTCGGGCACTGAAGCTTTCTTT. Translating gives CAWRWGSGTEAFF.

The CDR3 DNA reads as TGTGCCAGCAGACGGGGACAGGGGGCGGGGAACACCGGGGAGCTGTTTTTT. Protein: CASRRGQGAGNTGELFF. The V gene is TRBV7-3, the J gene TRBJ2-2; 12 positions agree with TRBD1. Germline V lookup: CDR1 SGHTA, CDR2 FQGTGA. The CDR3 extends over 17 amino acids. J was trimmed by 1 base and V by 6 bases; bases with no gene match: 6.

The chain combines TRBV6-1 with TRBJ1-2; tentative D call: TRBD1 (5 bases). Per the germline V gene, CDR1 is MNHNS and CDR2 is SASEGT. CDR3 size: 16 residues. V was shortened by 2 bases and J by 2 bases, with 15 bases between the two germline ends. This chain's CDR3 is CASSEIGGDGNYGYTF. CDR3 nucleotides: TGTGCCAGCAGTGAAATCGGGGGGGACGGGAACTATGGCTACACCTTC.

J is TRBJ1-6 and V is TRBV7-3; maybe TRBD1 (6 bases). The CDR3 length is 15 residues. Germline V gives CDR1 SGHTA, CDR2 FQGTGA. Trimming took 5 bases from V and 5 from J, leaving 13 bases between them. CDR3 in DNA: TGTGCCAGCAGCCTGGGACACCTCGATAATTCACCCCTCCACTTT. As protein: CASSLGHLDNSPLHF. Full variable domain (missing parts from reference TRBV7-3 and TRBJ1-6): GAGVSQTPSNKVTEKGKYVELRCDPISGHTALYWYRQSLGQGPEFLIYFQGTGAADDSGLPNDRFFAVRPEGSVSTLKIQRTERGDSAVYLCASSLGHLDNSPLHFGNGTRLTVT.

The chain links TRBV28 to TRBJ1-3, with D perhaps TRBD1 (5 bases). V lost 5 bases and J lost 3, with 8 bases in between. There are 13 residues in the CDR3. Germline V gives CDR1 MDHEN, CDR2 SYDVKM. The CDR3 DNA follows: TGTGCCAGCAGTGCCGGGGGTGGAAACACCATATATTTT. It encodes CASSAGGGNTIYF.

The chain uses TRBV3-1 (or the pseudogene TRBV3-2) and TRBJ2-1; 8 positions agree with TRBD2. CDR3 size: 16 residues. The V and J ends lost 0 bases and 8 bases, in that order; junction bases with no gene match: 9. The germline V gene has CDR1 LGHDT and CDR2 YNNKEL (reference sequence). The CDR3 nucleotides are TGTGCCAGCAGCCAAGATTCGCGGGGGGTGGGCGATGAGCAGTTCTTC. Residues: CASSQDSRGVGDEQFF.

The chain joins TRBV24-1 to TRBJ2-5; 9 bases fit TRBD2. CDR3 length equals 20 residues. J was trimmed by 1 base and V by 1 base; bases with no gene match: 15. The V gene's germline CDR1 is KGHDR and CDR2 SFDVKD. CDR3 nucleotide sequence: TGTGCCACCAGTGATTTCGGCAATAAGGGGCGGGGGGGCTCCCAAGAGACCCAGTACTTC. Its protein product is CATSDFGNKGRGGSQETQYF.

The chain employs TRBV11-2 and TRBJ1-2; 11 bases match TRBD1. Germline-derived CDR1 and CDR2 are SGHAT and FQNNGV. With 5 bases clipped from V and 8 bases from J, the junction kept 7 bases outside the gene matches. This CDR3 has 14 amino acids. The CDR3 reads CASSPGQGVGGYTF. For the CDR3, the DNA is TGTGCCAGCAGCCCGGGACAGGGGGTAGGAGGCTACACCTTC.

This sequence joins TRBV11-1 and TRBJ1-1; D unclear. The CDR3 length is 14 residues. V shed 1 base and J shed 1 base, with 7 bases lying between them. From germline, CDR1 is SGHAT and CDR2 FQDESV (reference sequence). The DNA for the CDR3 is TGTGCCAGCAGCTTAGTGCGTCAGAACACTGAAGCTTTCTTT. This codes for CASSLVRQNTEAFF.

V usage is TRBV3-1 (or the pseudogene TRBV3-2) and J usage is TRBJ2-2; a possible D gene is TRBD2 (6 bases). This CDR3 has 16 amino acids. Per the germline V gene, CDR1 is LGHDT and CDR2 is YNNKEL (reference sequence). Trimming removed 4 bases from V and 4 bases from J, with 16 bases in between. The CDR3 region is CASSLFAGTLTGELFF. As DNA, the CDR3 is TGTGCCAGCAGCCTGTTCGCCGGGACTCTCACCGGGGAGCTGTTTTTT.

DNA for the CDR3: TGTGCCACCAGCGCCGTCGGGACTAGCGGGAGCTGCTACGAGCAGTACGTC. This sequence encodes CATSAVGTSGSCYEQYV. This chain links TRBV24-1 with TRBJ2-7; 14 nucleotides align to TRBD2. CDR3 length: 17 residues. V lost 7 bases to trimming and J lost 3 bases; unmatched junction nucleotides: 10. CDR1 is KGHDR and CDR2 is SFDVKD in the germline V gene.

The CDR3 region is CAAFRTSGVNEQFF. The CDR3 DNA sequence: TGTGCCGCCTTCCGGACTAGCGGGGTCAATGAGCAGTTCTTC. This chain links TRBV28 with TRBJ2-1; 12 bases match TRBD2. Looked up from germline, CDR1 is MDHEN and CDR2 is SYDVKM. The V and J ends lost 11 bases and 6 bases, in that order; junction bases with no gene match: 8. This CDR3 contains 14 residues.

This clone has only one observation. The CDR3 here is CASSLAGLAGVRNEQFF. In DNA, the CDR3 is TGTGCCAGCAGCTTAGCTGGGCTAGCGGGAGTTCGGAATGAGCAGTTCTTC. The chain uses TRBV7-9 and TRBJ2-1; TRBD2 matches at 10 bases. V dropped 0 bases and J dropped 7; count of bases not matched to a gene: 9. The CDR3 is 17 residues long. From germline, CDR1 is SEHNR and CDR2 FQNEAQ (reference sequence).

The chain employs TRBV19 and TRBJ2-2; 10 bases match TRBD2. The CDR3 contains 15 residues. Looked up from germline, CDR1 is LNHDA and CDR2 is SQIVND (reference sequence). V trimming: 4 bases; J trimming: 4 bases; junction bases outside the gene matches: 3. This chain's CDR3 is CASSTSGGRTGELFF. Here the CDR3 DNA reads TGTGCCAGTAGTACTAGCGGGGGCCGCACCGGGGAGCTGTTTTTT.